This T cell receptor (beta chain) derives from a study of T-cell reconstitution after alpha-beta-depleted transplantation in children. Study results and limitations: Counts and diversity of T cells one year after transplant came mostly from newly produced T cells.

The authors prepared the TCRbeta library with unique molecular identifiers. Via MiXCR, TCRdb re-called the PCR reads, giving one row per CDR3 protein. The top ten clones hold under 35% of a sample with over 400,000 distinct CDR3 sequences, about 40% of them seen once. Germline V gene lookup returns CDR1 SGHRS and CDR2 YFSETQ. The ends were cut back, 4 bases at V and 3 bases at J, with 13 bases in the middle. The CDR3 has 14 amino acids. As regards this clonotype: The target antigen is unknown.

The source material was PBMCs, sampled before TCRalphabeta/CD19-depleted stem cell transplant. The chain carries TRBV5-1 and TRBJ1-1; D is unresolved. This clonotype was obtained from a girl aged 2 to 9 with aplastic anemia, due to receive a stem cell transplant. The CDR3 region has the DNA TGCGCCAGCAGCGCGCCAGAGGACGACACTGAAGCTTTCTTT. Its translation: CASSAPEDDTEAFF. Full variable domain (remainder filled in from reference TRBV5-1 and TRBJ1-1): KAGVTQTPRYLIKTRGQQVTLSCSPISGHRSVSWYQQTPGQGLQFLFEYFSETQRNKGNFPGRFSGRQFSNSRSEMNVSTLELGDSALYLCASSAPEDDTEAFFGQGTRLTVV.